Detailed here is one T cell receptor beta chain. The source of the sample is a study of blood T cell repertoires in COVID-19. Using immunoSEQ multiplex PCR, the repertoire was profiled, and TCRdb retains in-frame clones only, with some absent. The table lists roughly 200,000 clones, over 70% of them singletons. The CDR3 consists of 16 residues. Trimming at V came to 5 bases and at J to 0 bases, leaving 9 bases not matched to a gene. CDR1 and CDR2 (germline): MNHEY, SMNVEV (reference sequence). The gene calls are TRBV27 and TRBJ2-7; TRBD1 aligns across 8 bases. Sequenced material: peripheral blood. The source of this sequence is a man aged 40-55 years with acute or convalescent COVID-19. The CDR3 loop reads CASSIRQGIDSYEQYF. The DNA of the CDR3 is TGTGCCAGCAGTATACGACAGGGGATCGACTCCTACGAGCAGTACTTC.